The 20 T cell receptor beta chains reported below all come from one sample, sequenced in a study of T cell changes during pregnancy in multiple sclerosis. The table came from immunoSEQ multiplex PCR; TCRdb's copy has only in-frame clones and leaves some out. The sample carries about 32,000 clones, about nine tenths recorded once. Sequenced here: CD8+ T cells from peripheral blood mononuclear cells, sampled in the second trimester of pregnancy. The source is a female donor in good health, enrolled as a control in a pregnancy study.

The chain joins TRBV27 to TRBJ1-5, with a tentative D call TRBD1 (6 bases). The CDR3 runs 15 residues. In germline, CDR1 is MNHEY, CDR2 SMNVEV (reference sequence). Trimming shortened V by 5 bases and J by 3 bases, and 14 bases separated the two germline ends. The CDR3 DNA reads TGTGCCAGCAGTCTAACCCGACAGGCCAATCAGCCCCAGCATTTT. Encoded protein: CASSLTRQANQPQHF.

This clone was seen once. This chain uses TRBV9 with TRBJ2-3; TRBD2 matches 8 bases. CDR1 is SGDLS and CDR2 is YYNGEE in the germline V gene. This CDR3 is 15 amino acids long. The J segment lost 4 bases and the V segment lost 3 bases, leaving 7 bases of the junction unmatched. The CDR3 sequence is CASSDPGGISDTQYF. The CDR3 bases are TGTGCCAGCAGCGACCCGGGGGGGATATCAGATACGCAGTATTTT.

This clone was recorded once. This chain uses TRBV6-4 with TRBJ1-4; 8 bases match TRBD1. Germline trimming cut 7 bases from V and 8 bases from J; bases unmatched to any gene: 12. Germline loops: CDR1 MRHNA, CDR2 SNTAGT. The CDR3 is 15 residues long. The CDR3 protein is CASTKHRDRSEKLFF. CDR3 sequence (DNA): TGTGCCAGCACCAAACACCGGGACAGGTCGGAAAAACTGTTTTTT.

This sequence joins TRBV27 and TRBJ1-5; the D is unclear. The V gene's germline CDR1 is MNHEY and CDR2 SMNVEV (reference sequence). V dropped 5 bases and J dropped 2 bases, with 10 bases sitting between them. This CDR3 contains 14 residues. CDR3 sequence reads: CASSPGNRNQPQHF. As DNA, the CDR3 is TGTGCCAGCAGTCCCGGGAATCGCAATCAGCCCCAGCATTTT.

The rearrangement uses TRBV9 and TRBJ1-5; D is possibly TRBD1 (5 bases). The CDR3 loop spans 13 amino acids. V was shortened by 3 bases and J by 4 bases, with 8 bases between the two germline ends. Germline V CDR1 and CDR2: SGDLS, YYNGEE. The CDR3 is CASSAGENQPQHF. DNA for the CDR3: TGTGCCAGCAGCGCGGGGGAAAATCAGCCCCAGCATTTT.

The chain links TRBV7-9 to TRBJ2-7, with 7 bases identical to TRBD1. Unmatched junction bases numbered 11, after V lost 4 bases and J lost 2 bases. The CDR3 totals 16 residues. From germline, CDR1 is SEHNR and CDR2 FQNEAQ (reference sequence). CDR3 nucleotide sequence: TGTGCCAGCAGCTATATAGATTTGACAGGGACCTACGAGCAGTACTTC. Amino acid sequence: CASSYIDLTGTYEQYF.

The sample holds one count of this clone. The chain employs TRBV7-9 and TRBJ2-3; D is undetermined. Between the trimmed V and J ends, which lost 5 bases and 4 bases, there was a span of 4 bases. CDR1 SEHNR and CDR2 FQNEAQ come from the germline V gene (reference sequence). This CDR3 region has 11 residues. This CDR3 reads CASSPADTQYF. The CDR3 nucleotides read TGTGCCAGCAGCCCTGCAGATACGCAGTATTTT.

V and J are TRBV7-6 and TRBJ2-1; D is possibly TRBD1 (6 bases). Germline V gene lookup returns CDR1 SGHVS and CDR2 FNYEAQ. The germline V and J ends were trimmed by 2 bases and 6 bases, with 14 bases remaining between them. CDR3 length: 15 residues. The CDR3 nucleotides read TGTGCCAGCAGCTTACGGACAGAGAATTTCAATGAGCAGTTCTTC. Translated, it gives CASSLRTENFNEQFF.

V gene TRBV27 combines with J gene TRBJ2-2; D perhaps matches TRBD1 (6 bases). Trimming stripped 5 bases from V and 3 bases from J, with 16 bases between. The CDR3 loop spans 16 amino acids. Germline CDR1 is MNHEY and CDR2 is SMNVEV (reference sequence). The CDR3 protein is CASSPPRTDYTGELFF. DNA for the CDR3: TGTGCCAGCAGTCCCCCCCGGACAGACTACACCGGGGAGCTGTTTTTT.

The V call is TRBV6-5, the J call TRBJ1-1; unclear D gene. The CDR3 contains 13 residues. The germline gives CDR1 MNHEY, CDR2 SVGAGI. The V and J ends lost 5 bases and 1 base respectively, with 8 bases between them. CDR3 residues: CASSPRENTEAFF. The CDR3 DNA is TGTGCCAGCAGTCCCCGGGAGAACACTGAAGCTTTCTTT.

V and J are TRBV11-2 and TRBJ2-3; the match to TRBD2 covers 9 bases. Germline loops: CDR1 SGHAT, CDR2 FQNNGV. V trimming: 2 bases; J trimming: 0 bases; junction bases outside the gene matches: 6. The CDR3 has 17 residues. The CDR3 spells CASSLLAGTPSTDTQYF. As DNA, the CDR3 is TGTGCCAGCAGCTTACTAGCGGGGACACCCAGCACAGATACGCAGTATTTT.

The rearrangement links TRBV5-1 to TRBJ2-2, with D maybe TRBD2 (6 bases). There are 14 residues in the CDR3. V dropped 6 bases and J dropped 5 bases, with 14 bases sitting between them. Germline V gene sequence: CDR1 SGHRS, CDR2 YFSETQ. The CDR3 DNA reads TGCGCCAGCACAGACGCCCGGGGGACCGGGGAGCTGTTTTTT. The encoded protein is CASTDARGTGELFF.

The V call is TRBV27, the J call TRBJ2-7, with D perhaps matching TRBD1 (5 bases). CDR1 and CDR2 from the germline V gene are MNHEY and SMNVEV (reference sequence). V was shortened by 1 base and J by 5 bases, with 9 bases between the two germline ends. The CDR3 length is 13 residues. As DNA, the CDR3 is TGTGCCAGCAGTTTATGGCAGACAGACGAGCAGTACTTC. Its protein is CASSLWQTDEQYF.

The chain uses TRBV6-5 and TRBJ2-3; the D is unclear. V gave up 3 bases and J gave up 8 bases, with 6 bases separating them. Germline V gene lookup returns CDR1 MNHEY and CDR2 SVGAGI. The CDR3 consists of 11 residues. For the CDR3, the DNA is TGTGCCAGCAGTTATATCGGTACGCAGTATTTT. Translation gives CASSYIGTQYF.

The chain joins TRBV7-9 to TRBJ1-5; 10 bases fit TRBD1. The CDR3 consists of 16 residues. The junction had 7 bases not matched to a gene; V was cut back by 5 bases and J by 3 bases. Germline CDR1 reads SEHNR; CDR2 reads FQNEAQ (reference sequence). CDR3 DNA sequence: TGTGCCAGCAGCCCAGGGACAGGGGATGCCAATCAGCCCCAGCATTTT. Its protein is CASSPGTGDANQPQHF. Using reference TRBV7-9 and TRBJ1-5 for the parts outside the CDR3, the full variable domain is DTGVSQNPRHKITKRGQNVTFRCDPISEHNRLYWYRQTLGQGPEFLTYFQNEAQLEKSRLLSDRFSAERPKGSFSTLEIQRTEQGDSAMYLCASSPGTGDANQPQHFGDGTRLSIL.

V is TRBV6-6 and J is TRBJ1-3; 7 bases line up with TRBD1. Trimming removed 7 bases from V and 4 bases from J; junction bases left unmatched: 7. The length of the CDR3 is 14 residues. CDR1 is MNHNY, CDR2 SVGAGI, per germline (reference sequence). The CDR3 loop is CASTAQGSGNTIYF. The DNA for the CDR3 is TGTGCCAGCACCGCACAGGGGAGCGGAAACACCATATATTTT.

This chain uses TRBV27 with TRBJ1-2; D ambiguous. V was trimmed by 5 bases and J by 4 bases, leaving 20 bases between them. CDR3 size: 16 residues. Looked up from germline, CDR1 is MNHEY and CDR2 is SMNVEV (reference sequence). CDR3 loop: CASSPRRGKESYGYTF. The CDR3 DNA reads TGTGCCAGCAGTCCTAGGAGAGGGAAAGAAAGCTATGGCTACACCTTC.

This clone was detected only once. The chain combines TRBV5-8 with TRBJ1-4; TRBD1 matches at 7 bases. Germline values: CDR1 SGHTS, CDR2 YDEGEE. With V trimmed by 4 bases and J by 11 bases, 17 bases remained unmatched. The CDR3 totals 16 residues. CDR3 nucleotides: TGTGCCAGCAGCCAGTTAGGGGGCGACCCTTTCAGGAAACTGTTTTTT. Translated, it gives CASSQLGGDPFRKLFF.

The V call is TRBV7-9, the J call TRBJ2-1, with 12 bases that match TRBD1. CDR1 is SEHNR and CDR2 is FQNEAQ in the germline V gene (reference sequence). The CDR3 covers 15 residues. Trimming removed 2 bases from V and 7 bases from J; junction bases left unmatched: 3. As DNA, the CDR3 is TGTGCCAGCAGCTTACGGGACAGGGGGCCTAATGAGCAGTTCTTC. Encoded protein: CASSLRDRGPNEQFF.

The V call is TRBV29-1, the J call TRBJ2-3, with TRBD2 matching over 9 bases. V was clipped by 4 bases and J by 6 bases; unmatched bases: 8. The CDR3 runs 14 residues. Germline V gene lookup returns CDR1 SQVTM and CDR2 ANQGSEA. The CDR3 loop is CSVGGGTSGDTQYF. The CDR3 nucleotides read TGCAGCGTTGGCGGCGGTACTAGCGGGGATACGCAGTATTTT.